This T cell receptor beta chain came from a study of PD-1 blockade in classical Hodgkin lymphoma. Whole-study findings and limits: Excluded were patients who started nivolumab under 1 year after ASCT, a group that had lower diversity.

There was relapse after autologous stem cell transplantation in every patient, and there was variation in brentuximab vedotin exposure. This clone was recorded only once. Its specificity is unknown. The protocol was immunoSEQ multiplex PCR, while the TCRdb copy is restricted to in-frame clones and leaves out a portion. The repertoire holds some 41,000 clones, with more than 85% as singletons. Per the germline V gene, CDR1 is MNHEY and CDR2 is SMNVEV (reference sequence). There are 15 residues in the CDR3. With 7 bases clipped from V and 8 bases from J, the junction kept 11 bases outside the gene matches.

The sequence derives from a human donor with classical Hodgkin lymphoma. V is TRBV27 and J is TRBJ1-4; 9 bases align to TRBD1. The sample consisted of peripheral blood mononuclear cells (PBMCs), taken before the second cycle of nivolumab. CDR3 sequence reads: CASTRRRTGEEKLFF. CDR3 in DNA: TGTGCCAGCACCCGGCGTAGGACAGGGGAGGAAAAACTGTTTTTT.